The text below deals with one T cell receptor (beta chain). What it binds is not known. Researchers tagged individual cDNA molecules with unique molecular identifiers. Using its own MiXCR run on the 5' RACE reads, TCRdb lists one record per CDR3 protein. The repertoire consists of tens of thousands of distinct CDR3 sequences, with over 15% occurring once and the leading ten covering 5% to 5.5%. This sample stems from a study of early T cells in non-severe SARS-CoV-2 infection. Turning to the study itself: Unsorted whole-blood RNA was sequenced in bulk, leaving chains unpaired. Study findings and constraints: There was a bias toward anti-spike CD8 responses in VDJdb matching, which missed private and CD4 specificities.

V lost 5 bases to trimming and J lost 5 bases, with 12 bases between them. The germline gives CDR1 MDHEN, CDR2 SYDVKM. CDR3 size: 13 residues. This specimen consisted of whole blood, obtained at baseline. The receptor was isolated from an adult who was a healthcare worker with PCR-confirmed SARS-CoV-2 infection or an uninfected control (not recorded which). This chain joins TRBV28 and TRBJ2-5; no definite D call. CDR3 sequence: CASSGDWRETQYF. For the CDR3, the DNA is TGTGCCAGCAGTGGCGACTGGCGGGAGACCCAGTACTTC.